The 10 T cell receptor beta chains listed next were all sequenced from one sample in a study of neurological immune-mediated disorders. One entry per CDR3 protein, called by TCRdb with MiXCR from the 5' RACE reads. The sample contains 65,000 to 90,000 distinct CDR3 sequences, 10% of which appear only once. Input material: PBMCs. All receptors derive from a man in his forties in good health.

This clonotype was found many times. CDR3 in amino acids: CASSQDRGSTEAFF. CDR3 coding DNA: TGTGCCAGCAGCCAAGATAGGGGTTCCACTGAAGCTTTCTTT. This chain links TRBV3-1 with TRBJ1-1, with D perhaps matching TRBD1 (5 bases). The CDR3 has 14 amino acids. V shed 0 bases and J shed 4 bases, with 9 bases lying between them. Germline V lookup: CDR1 LGHDT, CDR2 YNNKEL (reference sequence).

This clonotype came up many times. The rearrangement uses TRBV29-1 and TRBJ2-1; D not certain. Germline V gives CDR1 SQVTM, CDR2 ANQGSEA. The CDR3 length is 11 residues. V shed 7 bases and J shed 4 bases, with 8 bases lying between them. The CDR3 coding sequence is TGCAGCGAGGTCCATTACAATGAGCAGTTCTTC. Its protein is CSEVHYNEQFF.

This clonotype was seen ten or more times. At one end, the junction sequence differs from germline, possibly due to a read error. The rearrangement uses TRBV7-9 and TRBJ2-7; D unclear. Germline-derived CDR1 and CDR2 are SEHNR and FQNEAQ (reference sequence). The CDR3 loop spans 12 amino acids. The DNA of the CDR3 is TGTGCCAGCAGCATTGGACCAGCCTCGGGTCACTTC. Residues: CASSIGPASGHF.

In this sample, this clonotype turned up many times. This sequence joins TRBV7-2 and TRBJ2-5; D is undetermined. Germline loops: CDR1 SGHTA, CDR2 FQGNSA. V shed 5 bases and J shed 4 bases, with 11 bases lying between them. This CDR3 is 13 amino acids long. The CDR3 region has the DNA TGTGCCAGCAGCCTACGGACGGGAGAGACCCAGTACTTC. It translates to CASSLRTGETQYF.

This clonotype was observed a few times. DNA of the CDR3: TGTGCCAGTAGTATAGATCCCGGTACCTACGAGCAGTACTTC. This sequence encodes CASSIDPGTYEQYF. V gene TRBV19 combines with J gene TRBJ2-7; the D is unclear. With 0 bases removed from V and 2 bases from J, the gap between germline ends came to 8 bases. Looked up from germline, CDR1 is LNHDA and CDR2 is SQIVND (reference sequence). The CDR3 has 14 residues.

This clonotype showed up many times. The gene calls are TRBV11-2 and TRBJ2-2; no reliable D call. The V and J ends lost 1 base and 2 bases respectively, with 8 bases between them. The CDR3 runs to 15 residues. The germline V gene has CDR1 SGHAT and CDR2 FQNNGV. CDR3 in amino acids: CASSLAGRNTGELFF. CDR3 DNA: TGTGCCAGCAGCTTAGCCGGACGAAACACCGGGGAGCTGTTTTTT. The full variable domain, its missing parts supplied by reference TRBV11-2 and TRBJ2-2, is EAGVAQSPRYKIIEKRQSVAFWCNPISGHATLYWYQQILGQGPKLLIQFQNNGVVDDSQLPKDRFSAERLKGVDSTLKIQPAKLEDSAVYLCASSLAGRNTGELFFGEGSRLTVL.

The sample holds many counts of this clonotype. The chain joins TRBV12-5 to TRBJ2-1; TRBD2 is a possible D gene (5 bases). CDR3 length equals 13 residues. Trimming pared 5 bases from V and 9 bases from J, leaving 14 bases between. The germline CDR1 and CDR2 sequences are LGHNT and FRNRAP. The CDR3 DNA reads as TGTGCTAGTGGTCCTATACCCGGAGGTGAGCAGTTCTTC. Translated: CASGPIPGGEQFF.

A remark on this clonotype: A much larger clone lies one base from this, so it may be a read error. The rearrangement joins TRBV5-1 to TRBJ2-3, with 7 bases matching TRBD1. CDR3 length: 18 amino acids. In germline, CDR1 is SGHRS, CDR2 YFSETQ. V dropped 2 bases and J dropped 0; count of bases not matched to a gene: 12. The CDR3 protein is CASSFVSPPTGSTDTQYF. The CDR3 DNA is TGCGCCAGCAGCTTTGTTTCCCCGCCGACAGGGAGCACAGATACGCAGTATTTT.

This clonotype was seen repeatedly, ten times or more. This chain's CDR3 is CASSLAGTATTGELFF. CDR3 nucleotide sequence: TGTGCCAGCAGCCTCGCCGGGACAGCTACGACCGGGGAGCTGTTTTTT. V is TRBV7-9 and J is TRBJ2-2; 7 bases are shared with TRBD1. V lost 5 bases to trimming and J lost 5 bases; unmatched junction nucleotides: 11. CDR1 and CDR2 (germline): SEHNR, FQNEAQ (reference sequence). This CDR3 comprises 16 residues.

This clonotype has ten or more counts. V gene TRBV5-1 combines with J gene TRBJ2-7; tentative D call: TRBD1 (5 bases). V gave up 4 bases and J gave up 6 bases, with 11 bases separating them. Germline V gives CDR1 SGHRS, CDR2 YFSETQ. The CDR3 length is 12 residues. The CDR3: CASSPNRREQYF. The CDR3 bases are TGCGCCAGCAGCCCCAACAGGCGCGAGCAGTACTTC.